Listed here are 6 T cell receptor beta chains from one sample, sequenced in a study of blood T cell repertoires in COVID-19. Only in-frame clones appear in the TCRdb table, and some are missing; sequencing was by immunoSEQ multiplex PCR. In the table there are some 240,000 clones, 75% to 85% of which are singletons. Sequencing was performed on peripheral blood. The source of these receptors is a human donor in a cohort sampled during active COVID-19.

This clone has a handful of counts. The chain joins TRBV12-3 or TRBV12-4 to TRBJ1-5; 7 nucleotides agree with TRBD1. V lost 6 bases, J lost 10 bases, and 6 bases stayed unmatched. The CDR3 runs 12 residues. The CDR3 region is CASRTGVRPQHF. In DNA form, the CDR3 reads TGTGCCAGCAGAACAGGGGTTCGTCCCCAGCATTTT.

This chain uses TRBV7-6 with TRBJ1-2; no definite D call. Germline V lookup: CDR1 SGHVS, CDR2 FNYEAQ. The CDR3 runs 14 residues. The V end was cut by 0 bases, the J end by 3 bases, with 8 bases between. The CDR3 sequence is CASSLAAGYYGYTF. The CDR3 DNA is TGTGCCAGCAGCTTAGCGGCAGGTTACTATGGCTACACCTTC.

The chain links TRBV4-1 to TRBJ2-3; possible D gene TRBD1, 7 bases. V was pared by 2 bases and J by 1 base, with 16 bases between. Per germline, CDR1 MGHRA and CDR2 YSYEKL. The CDR3 runs 17 residues. DNA for the CDR3: TGCGCCAGCAGCCAAATGCAGGGGGGAGAGCGCACAGATACGCAGTATTTT. Protein product: CASSQMQGGERTDTQYF.

The chain employs TRBV6-6 and TRBJ2-3, with TRBD2 identical over 7 bases. Germline-derived CDR1 and CDR2 are MNHNY and SVGAGI (reference sequence). Trimming cost V 2 bases and J 0 bases; bases outside gene matches: 5. CDR3 length equals 16 residues. The CDR3 DNA is TGTGCCAGCAGTTACACCAGCGGGGAGAGCACAGATACGCAGTATTTT. Translating gives CASSYTSGESTDTQYF.

In DNA, the CDR3 is TGTGCCAGCAGTTTGTCCCCGGGGAGGACTGAAGCTTTCTTT. This translates into CASSLSPGRTEAFF. The chain links TRBV27 to TRBJ1-1; D gene uncertain. Germline V lookup: CDR1 MNHEY, CDR2 SMNVEV (reference sequence). The CDR3 is 14 residues long. Trimming cost V 3 bases and J 5 bases, with 13 bases left between them.

This sequence joins TRBV7-8 and TRBJ2-2, with a weak D call TRBD1 (6 bases). Germline CDR1 SGHVS, CDR2 FQNEAQ. Trimming shortened V by 5 bases and J by 5 bases, and 12 bases separated the two germline ends. This CDR3 comprises 14 residues. The CDR3 DNA follows: TGTGCCAGCAGCCGGACAGTCGTTACCGGGGAGCTGTTTTTT. Its translation: CASSRTVVTGELFF.